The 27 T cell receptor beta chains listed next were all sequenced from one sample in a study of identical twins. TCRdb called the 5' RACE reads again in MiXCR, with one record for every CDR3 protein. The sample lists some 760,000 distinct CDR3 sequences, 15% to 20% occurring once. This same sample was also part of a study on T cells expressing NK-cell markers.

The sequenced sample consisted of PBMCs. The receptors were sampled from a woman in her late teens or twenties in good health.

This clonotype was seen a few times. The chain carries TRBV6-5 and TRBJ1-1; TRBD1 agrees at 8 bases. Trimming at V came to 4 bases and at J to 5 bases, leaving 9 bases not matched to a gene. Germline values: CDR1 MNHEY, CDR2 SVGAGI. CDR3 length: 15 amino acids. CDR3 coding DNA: TGTGCCAGCAGTTCCCTCCAACAGGGGGGAACTGAAGCTTTCTTT. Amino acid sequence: CASSSLQQGGTEAFF.

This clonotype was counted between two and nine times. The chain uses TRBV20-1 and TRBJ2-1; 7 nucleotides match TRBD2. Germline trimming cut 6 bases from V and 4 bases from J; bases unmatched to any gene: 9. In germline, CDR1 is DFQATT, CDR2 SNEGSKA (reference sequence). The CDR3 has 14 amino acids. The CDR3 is CSAHLGGGYNEQFF. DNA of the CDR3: TGCAGTGCGCACCTGGGGGGAGGGTACAATGAGCAGTTCTTC.

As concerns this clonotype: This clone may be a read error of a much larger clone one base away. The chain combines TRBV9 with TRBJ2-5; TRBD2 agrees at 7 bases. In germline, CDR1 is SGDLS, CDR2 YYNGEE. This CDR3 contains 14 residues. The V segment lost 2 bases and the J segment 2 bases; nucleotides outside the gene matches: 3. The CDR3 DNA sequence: TGTGCCAGCAGCGTTCGGGGGGTTCAAGAGACCCAGTACTTC. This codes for CASSVRGVQETQYF.

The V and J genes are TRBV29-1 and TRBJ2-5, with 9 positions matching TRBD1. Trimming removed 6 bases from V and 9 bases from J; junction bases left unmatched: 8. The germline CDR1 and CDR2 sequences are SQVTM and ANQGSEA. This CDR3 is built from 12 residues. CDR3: CSVQGASVPQYF. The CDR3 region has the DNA TGCAGCGTACAGGGGGCGAGTGTGCCCCAGTACTTC.

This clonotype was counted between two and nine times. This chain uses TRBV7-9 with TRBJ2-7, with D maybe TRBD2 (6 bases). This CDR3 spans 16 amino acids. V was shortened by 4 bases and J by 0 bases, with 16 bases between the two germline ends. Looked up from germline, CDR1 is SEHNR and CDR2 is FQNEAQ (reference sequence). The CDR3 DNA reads TGTGCCAGCAGCTCCCCATCATTGGGAGGCTCCTACGAGCAGTACTTC. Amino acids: CASSSPSLGGSYEQYF.

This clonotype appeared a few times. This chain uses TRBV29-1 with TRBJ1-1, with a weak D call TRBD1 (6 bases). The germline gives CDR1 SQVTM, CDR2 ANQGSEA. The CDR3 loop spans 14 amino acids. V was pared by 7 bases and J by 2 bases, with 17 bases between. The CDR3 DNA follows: TGCAGCGGTGAGGGGGAAGGGGGAAACACTGAAGCTTTCTTT. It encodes CSGEGEGGNTEAFF.

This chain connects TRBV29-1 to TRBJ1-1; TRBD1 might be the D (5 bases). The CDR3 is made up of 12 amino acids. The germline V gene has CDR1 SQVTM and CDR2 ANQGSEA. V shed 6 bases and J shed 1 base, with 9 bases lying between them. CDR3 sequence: CSVETENTEAFF. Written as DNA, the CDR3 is TGCAGCGTAGAGACAGAGAACACTGAAGCTTTCTTT.

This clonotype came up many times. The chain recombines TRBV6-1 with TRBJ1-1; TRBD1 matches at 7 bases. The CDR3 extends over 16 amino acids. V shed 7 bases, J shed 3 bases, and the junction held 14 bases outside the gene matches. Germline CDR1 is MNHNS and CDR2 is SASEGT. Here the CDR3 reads CASKEGAGRRDTEAFF. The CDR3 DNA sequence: TGTGCCAGCAAGGAGGGGGCAGGGCGGAGGGACACTGAAGCTTTCTTT.

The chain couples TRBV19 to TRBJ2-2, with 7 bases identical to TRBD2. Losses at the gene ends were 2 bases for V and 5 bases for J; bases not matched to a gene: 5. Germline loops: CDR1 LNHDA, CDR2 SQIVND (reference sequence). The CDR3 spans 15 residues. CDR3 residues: CASSIKRGYTGELFF. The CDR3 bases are TGTGCCAGTAGTATAAAGCGGGGCTATACCGGGGAGCTGTTTTTT.

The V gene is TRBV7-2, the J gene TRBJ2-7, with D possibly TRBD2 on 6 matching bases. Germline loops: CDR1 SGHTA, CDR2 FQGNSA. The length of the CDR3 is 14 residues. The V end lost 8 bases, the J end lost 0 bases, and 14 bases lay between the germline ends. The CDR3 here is CASLFSGRSYEQYF. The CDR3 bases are TGTGCCAGCCTTTTTAGCGGACGCTCCTACGAGCAGTACTTC.

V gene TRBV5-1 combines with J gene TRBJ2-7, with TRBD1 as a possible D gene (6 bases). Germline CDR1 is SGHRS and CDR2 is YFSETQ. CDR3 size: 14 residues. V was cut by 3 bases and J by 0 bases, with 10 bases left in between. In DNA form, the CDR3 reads TGCGCCAGCAGCTCGACGGGACACTCCTACGAGCAGTACTTC. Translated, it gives CASSSTGHSYEQYF.

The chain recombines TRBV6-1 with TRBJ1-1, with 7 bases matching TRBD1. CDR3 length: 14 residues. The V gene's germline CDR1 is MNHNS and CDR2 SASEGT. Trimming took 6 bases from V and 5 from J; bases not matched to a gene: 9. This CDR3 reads CASRNRGEITEAFF. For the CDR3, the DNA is TGTGCCAGCAGAAACAGGGGTGAAATAACTGAAGCTTTCTTT.

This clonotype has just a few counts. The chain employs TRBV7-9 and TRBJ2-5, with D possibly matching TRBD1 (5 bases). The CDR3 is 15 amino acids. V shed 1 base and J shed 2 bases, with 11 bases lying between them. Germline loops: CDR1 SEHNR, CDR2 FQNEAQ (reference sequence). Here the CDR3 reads CASSLGRQTQETQYF. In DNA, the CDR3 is TGTGCCAGCAGCTTAGGTAGACAGACACAAGAGACCCAGTACTTC. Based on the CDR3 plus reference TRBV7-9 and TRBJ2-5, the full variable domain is DTGVSQNPRHKITKRGQNVTFRCDPISEHNRLYWYRQTLGQGPEFLTYFQNEAQLEKSRLLSDRFSAERPKGSFSTLEIQRTEQGDSAMYLCASSLGRQTQETQYFGPGTRLLVL.

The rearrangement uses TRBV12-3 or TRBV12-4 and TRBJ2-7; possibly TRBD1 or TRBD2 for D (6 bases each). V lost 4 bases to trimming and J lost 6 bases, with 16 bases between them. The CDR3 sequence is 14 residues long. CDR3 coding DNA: TGTGCCAGCAGTTGGGGGGCCTCAAGAGTCGAGCAGTACTTC. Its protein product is CASSWGASRVEQYF.

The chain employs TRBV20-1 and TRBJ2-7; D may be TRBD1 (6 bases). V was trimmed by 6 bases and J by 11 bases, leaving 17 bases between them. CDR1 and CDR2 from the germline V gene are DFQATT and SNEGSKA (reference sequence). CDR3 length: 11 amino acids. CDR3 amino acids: CSARGHSREYF. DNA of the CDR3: TGCAGTGCCAGGGGACACTCTAGGGAGTACTTC.

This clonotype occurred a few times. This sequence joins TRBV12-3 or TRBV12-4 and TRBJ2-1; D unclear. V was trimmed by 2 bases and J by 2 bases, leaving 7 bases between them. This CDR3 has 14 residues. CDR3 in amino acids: CASSLQSPYNEQFF. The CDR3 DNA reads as TGTGCCAGCAGTTTACAGTCGCCCTACAATGAGCAGTTCTTC.

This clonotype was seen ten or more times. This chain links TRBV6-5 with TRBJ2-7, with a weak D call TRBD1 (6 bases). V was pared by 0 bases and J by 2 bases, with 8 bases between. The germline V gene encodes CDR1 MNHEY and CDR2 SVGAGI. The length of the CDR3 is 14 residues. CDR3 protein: CASSYSGTPYEQYF. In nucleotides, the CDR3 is TGTGCCAGCAGTTACTCGGGGACACCCTACGAGCAGTACTTC.

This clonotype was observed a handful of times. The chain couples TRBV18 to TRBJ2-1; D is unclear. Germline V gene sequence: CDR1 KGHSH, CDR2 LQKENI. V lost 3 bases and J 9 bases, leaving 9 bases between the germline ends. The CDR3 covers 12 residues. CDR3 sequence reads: CASSPQSPEQFF. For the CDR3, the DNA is TGTGCCAGCTCACCCCAGTCGCCTGAGCAGTTCTTC.

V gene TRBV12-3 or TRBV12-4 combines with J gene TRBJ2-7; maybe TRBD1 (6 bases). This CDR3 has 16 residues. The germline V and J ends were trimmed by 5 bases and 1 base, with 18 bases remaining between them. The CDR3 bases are TGTGCCAGCAGTCAGACCTTAGGACAGCCTTCCTACGAGCAGTACTTC. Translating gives CASSQTLGQPSYEQYF.

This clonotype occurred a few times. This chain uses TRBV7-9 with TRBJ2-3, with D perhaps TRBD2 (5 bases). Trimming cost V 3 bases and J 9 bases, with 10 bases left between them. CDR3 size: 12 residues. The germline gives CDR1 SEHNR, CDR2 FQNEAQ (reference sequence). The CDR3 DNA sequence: TGTGCCAGCAGCTTGTCGAGAGGGACGCAGTATTTT. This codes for CASSLSRGTQYF.

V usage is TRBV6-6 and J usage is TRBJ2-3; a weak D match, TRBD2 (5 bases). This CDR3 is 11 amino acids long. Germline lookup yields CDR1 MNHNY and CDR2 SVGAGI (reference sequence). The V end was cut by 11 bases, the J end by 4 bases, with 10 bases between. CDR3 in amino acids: CAASGADTQYF. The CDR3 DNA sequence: TGTGCCGCCTCCGGGGCAGATACGCAGTATTTT.

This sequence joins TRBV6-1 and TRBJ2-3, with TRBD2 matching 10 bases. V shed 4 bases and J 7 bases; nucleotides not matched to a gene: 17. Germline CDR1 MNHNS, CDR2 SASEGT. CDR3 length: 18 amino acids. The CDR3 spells CASSVSSGGAPARYTQYF. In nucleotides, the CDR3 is TGTGCCAGCAGTGTGTCAAGCGGGGGGGCCCCTGCGCGATATACGCAGTATTTT.

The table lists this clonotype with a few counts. The CDR3 is CSVGDSSYNEQFF. The CDR3 DNA reads as TGCAGTGTGGGGGACAGCTCCTACAATGAGCAGTTCTTC. V gene TRBV20-1 combines with J gene TRBJ2-1; 7 positions agree with TRBD1. CDR3 length: 13 amino acids. V lost 7 bases and J lost 0; bases outside the gene matches: 3. Germline V gene lookup returns CDR1 DFQATT and CDR2 SNEGSKA (reference sequence).

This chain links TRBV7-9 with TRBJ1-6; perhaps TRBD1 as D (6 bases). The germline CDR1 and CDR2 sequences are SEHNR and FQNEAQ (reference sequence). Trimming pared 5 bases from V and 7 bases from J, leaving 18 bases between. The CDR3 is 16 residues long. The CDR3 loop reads CASSPADWGANSPLHF. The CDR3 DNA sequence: TGTGCCAGCAGCCCGGCCGATTGGGGGGCGAATTCACCCCTCCACTTT.

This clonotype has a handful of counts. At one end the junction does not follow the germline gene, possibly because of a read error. The CDR3 sequence is CASSRLAGGISYNEQFF. In nucleotides, the CDR3 is TGTGCTAGCAGCCGGCTAGCGGGGGGGATTTCCTACAATGAGCAGTTCTTC. The rearrangement uses TRBV7-7 and TRBJ2-1; TRBD2 matches 12 bases. CDR3 length: 17 residues. Germline assignment: CDR1 SSHAT and CDR2 FNYEAQ (reference sequence).

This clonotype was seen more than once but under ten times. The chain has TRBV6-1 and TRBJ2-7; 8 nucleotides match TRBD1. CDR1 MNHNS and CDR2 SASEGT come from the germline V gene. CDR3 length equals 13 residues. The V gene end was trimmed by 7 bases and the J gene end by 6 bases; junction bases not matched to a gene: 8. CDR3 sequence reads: CASTLDRDVEQYF. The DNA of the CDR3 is TGTGCCAGCACCCTGGACAGGGACGTCGAGCAGTACTTC.

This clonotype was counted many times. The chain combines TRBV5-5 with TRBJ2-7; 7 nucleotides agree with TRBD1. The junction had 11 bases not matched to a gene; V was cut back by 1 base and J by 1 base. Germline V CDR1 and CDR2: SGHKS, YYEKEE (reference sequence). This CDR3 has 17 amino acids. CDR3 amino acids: CASSLYLGQPNSYEQYF. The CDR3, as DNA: TGTGCCAGCAGCTTGTACTTGGGACAGCCCAATTCCTACGAGCAGTACTTC.